This T cell receptor (beta chain) comes out of a study of blood T cell repertoires in COVID-19. For the study at large: COVID-19 samples collected from the United States, Italy and Spain covered acute and convalescent phases. PBMCs, B-cell-depleted T cells, or T cells were the source of the cDNA or gDNA that made up the material.

Study processing details: Researchers report that nucleated cell counts were estimated from reference gene primer amplification. TCRdb's copy holds only in-frame clones and misses some; the assay was immunoSEQ multiplex PCR. That table supplies the V and J calls and clone size; D and trimming were determined from the DNA. The table lists approximately 38,000 clones, around 95% of them singletons. This CDR3 has 12 amino acids. With 5 bases removed from V and 11 bases from J, the gap between germline ends came to 13 bases. CDR1 is SQVTM and CDR2 is ANQGSEA in the germline V gene. The chain recombines TRBV29-1 with TRBJ1-6; D unresolved. The sample was peripheral blood. This TCR came from a human donor with active COVID-19. The donor label of this sample is uncertain. The CDR3 DNA reads as TGCAGCGTTTGGAATGAGGGCCCACCCCTCCACTTT. Translation gives CSVWNEGPPLHF.